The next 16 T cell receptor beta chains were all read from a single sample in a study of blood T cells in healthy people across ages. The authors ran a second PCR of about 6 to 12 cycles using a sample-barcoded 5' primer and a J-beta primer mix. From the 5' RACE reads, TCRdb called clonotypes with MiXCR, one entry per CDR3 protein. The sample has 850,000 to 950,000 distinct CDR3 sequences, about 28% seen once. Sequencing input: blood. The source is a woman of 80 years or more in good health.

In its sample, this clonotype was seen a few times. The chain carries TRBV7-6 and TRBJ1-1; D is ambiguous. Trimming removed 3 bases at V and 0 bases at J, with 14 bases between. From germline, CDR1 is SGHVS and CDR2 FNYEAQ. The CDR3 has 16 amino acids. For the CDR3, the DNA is TGTGCCAGCAGCTTGACGAACATACTCTTGAACACTGAAGCTTTCTTT. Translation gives CASSLTNILLNTEAFF.

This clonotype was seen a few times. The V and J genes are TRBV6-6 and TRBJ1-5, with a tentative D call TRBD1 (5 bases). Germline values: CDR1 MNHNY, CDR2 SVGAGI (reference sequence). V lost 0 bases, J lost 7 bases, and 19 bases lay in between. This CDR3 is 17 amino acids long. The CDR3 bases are TGTGCCAGCAGTTACTCTTCTGCGGGGGTCTCAAGCCAGCCCCAGCATTTT. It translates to CASSYSSAGVSSQPQHF.

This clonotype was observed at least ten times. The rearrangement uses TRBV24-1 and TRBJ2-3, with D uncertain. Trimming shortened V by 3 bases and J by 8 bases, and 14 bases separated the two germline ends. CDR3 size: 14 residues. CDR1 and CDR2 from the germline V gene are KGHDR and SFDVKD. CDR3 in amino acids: CATSDAVVVGTQYF. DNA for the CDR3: TGTGCCACCAGTGATGCAGTTGTAGTGGGTACGCAGTATTTT.

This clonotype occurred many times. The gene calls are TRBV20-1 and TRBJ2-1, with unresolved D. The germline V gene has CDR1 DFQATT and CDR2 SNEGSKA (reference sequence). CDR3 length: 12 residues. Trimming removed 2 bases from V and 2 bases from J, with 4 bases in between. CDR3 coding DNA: TGCAGTGCTAGACCGACCTACAATGAGCAGTTCTTC. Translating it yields CSARPTYNEQFF.

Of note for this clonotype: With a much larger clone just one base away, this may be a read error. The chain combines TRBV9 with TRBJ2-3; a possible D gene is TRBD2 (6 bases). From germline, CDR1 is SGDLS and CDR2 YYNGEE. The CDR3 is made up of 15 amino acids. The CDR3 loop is CVSSGPLDSTDTQYF. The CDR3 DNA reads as TGTGTCAGCAGCGGGCCCTTGGACAGCACAGATACGCAGTATTTT.

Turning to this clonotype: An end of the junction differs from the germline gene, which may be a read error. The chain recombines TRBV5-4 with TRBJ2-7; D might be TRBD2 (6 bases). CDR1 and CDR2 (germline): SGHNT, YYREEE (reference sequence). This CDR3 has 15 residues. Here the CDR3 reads CASGLSLWRGYEQYF. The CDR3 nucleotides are TGTGCCAGCGGCTTGTCGCTATGGCGGGGCTACGAGCAGTACTTC.

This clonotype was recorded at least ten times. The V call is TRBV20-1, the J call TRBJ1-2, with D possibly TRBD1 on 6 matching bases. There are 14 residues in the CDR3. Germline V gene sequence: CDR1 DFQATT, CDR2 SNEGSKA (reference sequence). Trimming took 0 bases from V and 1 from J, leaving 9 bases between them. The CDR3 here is CSARDSGVNYGYTF. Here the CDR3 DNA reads TGCAGTGCTAGAGATTCAGGGGTTAACTATGGCTACACCTTC.

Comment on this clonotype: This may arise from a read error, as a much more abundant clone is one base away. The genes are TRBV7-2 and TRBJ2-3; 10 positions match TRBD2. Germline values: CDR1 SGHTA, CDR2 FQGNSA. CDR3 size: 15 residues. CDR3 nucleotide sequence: TGTGCCAGCAGCTTAATCCAGCGGGGGGGAGATGCGCAGTATTTT. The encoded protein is CASSLIQRGGDAQYF.

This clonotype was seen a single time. The DNA for the CDR3 is TGTGCCAGCAGCTTAGCGGGACGCGGGAGGGCCGGAGGACATGAGCAGTTCTTC. Its translation: CASSLAGRGRAGGHEQFF. This rearrangement joins TRBV7-2 to TRBJ2-1; 9 bases match TRBD2. CDR3 length: 18 amino acids. CDR1 is SGHTA and CDR2 is FQGNSA in the germline V gene. With V trimmed by 0 bases and J by 8 bases, 14 bases remained unmatched.

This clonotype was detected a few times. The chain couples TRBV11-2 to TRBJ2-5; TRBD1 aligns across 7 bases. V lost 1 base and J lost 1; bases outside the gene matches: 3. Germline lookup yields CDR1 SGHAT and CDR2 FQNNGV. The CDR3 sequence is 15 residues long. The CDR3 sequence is CASSLVGGSQETQYF. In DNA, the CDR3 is TGTGCCAGCAGCTTAGTAGGGGGCTCCCAAGAGACCCAGTACTTC.

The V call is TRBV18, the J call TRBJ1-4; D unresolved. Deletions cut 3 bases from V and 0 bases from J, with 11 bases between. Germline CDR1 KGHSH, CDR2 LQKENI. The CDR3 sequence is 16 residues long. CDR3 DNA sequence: TGTGCCAGCTCACCTAAGGACCGTGCAACTAATGAAAAACTGTTTTTT. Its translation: CASSPKDRATNEKLFF.

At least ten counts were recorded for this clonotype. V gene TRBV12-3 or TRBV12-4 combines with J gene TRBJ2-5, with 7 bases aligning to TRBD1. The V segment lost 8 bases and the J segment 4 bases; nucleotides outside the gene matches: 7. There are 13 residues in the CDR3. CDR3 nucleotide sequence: TGTGCCAGCCACCCGACAGGGTTAGAGACCCAGTACTTC. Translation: CASHPTGLETQYF.

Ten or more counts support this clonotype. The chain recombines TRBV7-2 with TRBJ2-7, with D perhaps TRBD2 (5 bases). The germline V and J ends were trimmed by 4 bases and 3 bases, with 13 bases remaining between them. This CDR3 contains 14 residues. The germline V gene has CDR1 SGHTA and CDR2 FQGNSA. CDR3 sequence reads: CASSSLARDYEQYF. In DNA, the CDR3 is TGTGCCAGCAGCTCCTTAGCGCGAGACTACGAGCAGTACTTC.

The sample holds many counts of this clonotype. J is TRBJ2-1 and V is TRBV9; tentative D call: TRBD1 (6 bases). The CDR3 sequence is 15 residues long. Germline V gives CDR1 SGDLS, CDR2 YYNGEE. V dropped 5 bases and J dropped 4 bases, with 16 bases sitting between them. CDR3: CASSTGQGPYNEQFF. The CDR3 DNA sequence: TGTGCCAGCAGTACCGGGCAGGGGCCTTACAATGAGCAGTTCTTC.

This CDR3 is CASSPGGVREQYF. The CDR3 DNA follows: TGTGCCAGCAGTCCCGGCGGGGTCCGCGAGCAGTACTTC. The chain has TRBV12-3 or TRBV12-4 and TRBJ2-5; D is perhaps TRBD2 (6 bases). The J call may be wrong; the DNA end is better matched by TRBJ2-7. The CDR3 consists of 13 residues.

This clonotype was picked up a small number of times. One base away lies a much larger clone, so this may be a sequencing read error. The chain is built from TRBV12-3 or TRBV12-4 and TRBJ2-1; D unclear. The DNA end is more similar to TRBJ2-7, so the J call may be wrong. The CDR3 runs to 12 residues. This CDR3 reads CASSTRANEQYF. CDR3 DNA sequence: TGTGCCAGCAGTACACGGGCCAATGAGCAGTACTTC.